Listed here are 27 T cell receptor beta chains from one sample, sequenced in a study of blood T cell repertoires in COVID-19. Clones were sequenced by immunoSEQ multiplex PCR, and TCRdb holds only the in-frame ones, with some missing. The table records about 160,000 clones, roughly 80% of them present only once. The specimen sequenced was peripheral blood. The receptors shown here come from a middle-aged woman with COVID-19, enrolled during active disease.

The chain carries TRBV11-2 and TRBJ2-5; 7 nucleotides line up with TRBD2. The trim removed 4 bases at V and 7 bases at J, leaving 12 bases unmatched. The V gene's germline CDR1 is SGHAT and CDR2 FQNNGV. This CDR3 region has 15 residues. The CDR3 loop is CASSSSRQSGGTQYF. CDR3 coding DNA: TGTGCCAGCAGCTCATCCCGACAGTCGGGGGGGACCCAGTACTTC.

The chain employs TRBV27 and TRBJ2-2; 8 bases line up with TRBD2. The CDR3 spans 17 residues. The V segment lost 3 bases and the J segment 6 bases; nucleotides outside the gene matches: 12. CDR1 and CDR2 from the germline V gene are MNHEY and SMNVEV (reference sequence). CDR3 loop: CASSFGQGLGSPGELFF. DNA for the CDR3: TGTGCCAGCAGTTTTGGTCAGGGACTAGGGTCCCCCGGGGAGCTGTTTTTT.

The CDR3 sequence: CATSRDPGEKATIYF. The CDR3 DNA reads TGTGCCACCAGCAGAGATCCGGGAGAAAAAGCCACCATATATTTT. The gene calls are TRBV15 and TRBJ1-3; D is unresolved. CDR1 and CDR2 (germline): LNHNV, YYDKDF (reference sequence). V lost 0 bases to trimming and J lost 9 bases, with 15 bases between them. The CDR3 extends over 15 amino acids.

CDR3 DNA sequence: TGTGCCAGCAGCTTGGAACTAGCGGGAGTCCTCTCTGGGGCCAACGTCCTGACTTTC. Residues: CASSLELAGVLSGANVLTF. V is TRBV11-2 and J is TRBJ2-6; 11 bases line up with TRBD2. Per germline, CDR1 SGHAT and CDR2 FQNNGV. The trim removed 3 bases at V and 0 bases at J, leaving 7 bases unmatched. The CDR3 sequence is 19 residues long. Variable domain in full (rest from reference TRBV11-2 and TRBJ2-6): EAGVAQSPRYKIIEKRQSVAFWCNPISGHATLYWYQQILGQGPKLLIQFQNNGVVDDSQLPKDRFSAERLKGVDSTLKIQPAKLEDSAVYLCASSLELAGVLSGANVLTFGAGSRLTVL.

CDR3 sequence (DNA): TGTGCCAGTAGTATGAATCGGCGGGGGACTCGGGAGAACACTGAAGCTTTCTTT. It specifies CASSMNRRGTRENTEAFF. The V call is TRBV19, the J call TRBJ1-1; D is perhaps TRBD1 (5 bases). Between the trimmed V and J ends, which lost 3 bases and 1 base, there was a span of 21 bases. CDR1 and CDR2 (germline): LNHDA, SQIVND (reference sequence). The CDR3 consists of 18 residues.

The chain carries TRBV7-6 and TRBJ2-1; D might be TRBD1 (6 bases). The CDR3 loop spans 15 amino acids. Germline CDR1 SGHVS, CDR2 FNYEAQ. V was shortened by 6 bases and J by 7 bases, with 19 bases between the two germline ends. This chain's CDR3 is CASSFMGRGGNEQFF. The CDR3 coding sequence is TGTGCCAGCAGTTTTATGGGCAGGGGCGGGAATGAGCAGTTCTTC.

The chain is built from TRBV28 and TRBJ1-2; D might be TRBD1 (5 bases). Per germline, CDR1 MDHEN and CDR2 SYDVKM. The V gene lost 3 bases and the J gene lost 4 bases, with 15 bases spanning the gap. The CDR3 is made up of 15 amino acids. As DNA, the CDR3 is TGTGCCAGCAGTTTTTCCAAGACGGACACCTATGGCTACACCTTC. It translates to CASSFSKTDTYGYTF.

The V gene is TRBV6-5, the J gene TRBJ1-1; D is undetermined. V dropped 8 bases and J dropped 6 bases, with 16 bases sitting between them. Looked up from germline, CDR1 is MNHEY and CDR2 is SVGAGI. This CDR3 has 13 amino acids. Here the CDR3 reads CASPSPYSPEAFF. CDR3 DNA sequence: TGTGCCAGCCCCTCCCCTTACAGTCCTGAAGCTTTCTTT.

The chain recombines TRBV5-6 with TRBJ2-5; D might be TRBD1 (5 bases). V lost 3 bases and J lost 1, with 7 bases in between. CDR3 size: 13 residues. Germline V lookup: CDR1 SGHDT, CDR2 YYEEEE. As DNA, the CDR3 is TGTGCCAGCAGCTGGGGCGGCCAAGAGACCCAGTACTTC. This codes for CASSWGGQETQYF.

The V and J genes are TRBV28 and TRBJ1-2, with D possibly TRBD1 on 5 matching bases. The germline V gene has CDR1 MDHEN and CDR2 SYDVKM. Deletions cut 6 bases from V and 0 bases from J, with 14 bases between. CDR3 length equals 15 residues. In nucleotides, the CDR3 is TGTGCCAGCAGGTCTCCGGGGGGAGCTAACTATGGCTACACCTTC. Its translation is CASRSPGGANYGYTF.

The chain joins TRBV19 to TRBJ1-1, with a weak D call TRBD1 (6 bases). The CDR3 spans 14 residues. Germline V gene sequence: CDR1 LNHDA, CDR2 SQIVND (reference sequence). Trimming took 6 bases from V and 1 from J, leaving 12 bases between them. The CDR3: CASRPQTGNTEAFF. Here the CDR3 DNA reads TGTGCCAGTAGGCCACAGACAGGGAACACTGAAGCTTTCTTT.

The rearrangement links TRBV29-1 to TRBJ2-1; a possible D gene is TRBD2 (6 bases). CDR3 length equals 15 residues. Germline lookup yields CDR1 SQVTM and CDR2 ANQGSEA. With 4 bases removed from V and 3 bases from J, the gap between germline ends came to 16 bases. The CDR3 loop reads CSVGSPGTGYNEQFF. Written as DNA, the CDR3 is TGCAGCGTTGGCTCTCCCGGGACTGGCTACAATGAGCAGTTCTTC.

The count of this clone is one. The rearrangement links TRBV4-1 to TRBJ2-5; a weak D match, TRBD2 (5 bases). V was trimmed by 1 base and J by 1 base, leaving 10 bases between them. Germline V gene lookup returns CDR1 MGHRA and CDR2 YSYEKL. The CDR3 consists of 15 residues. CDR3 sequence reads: CASSQAPRGQETQYF. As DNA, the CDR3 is TGCGCCAGCAGCCAAGCCCCCCGGGGCCAAGAGACCCAGTACTTC.

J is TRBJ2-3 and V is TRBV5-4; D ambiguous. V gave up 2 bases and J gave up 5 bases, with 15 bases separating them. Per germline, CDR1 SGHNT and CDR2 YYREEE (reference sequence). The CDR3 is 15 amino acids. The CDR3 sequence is CASSFAQSNIDTQYF. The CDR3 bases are TGTGCCAGCAGCTTCGCCCAGTCAAATATAGATACGCAGTATTTT.

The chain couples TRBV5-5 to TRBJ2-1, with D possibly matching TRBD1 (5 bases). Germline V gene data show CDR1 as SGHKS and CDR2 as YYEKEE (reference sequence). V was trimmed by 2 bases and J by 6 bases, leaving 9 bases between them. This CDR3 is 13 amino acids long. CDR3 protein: CASSLRTPNEQFF. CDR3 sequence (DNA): TGTGCCAGCAGCTTAAGGACACCCAATGAGCAGTTCTTC.

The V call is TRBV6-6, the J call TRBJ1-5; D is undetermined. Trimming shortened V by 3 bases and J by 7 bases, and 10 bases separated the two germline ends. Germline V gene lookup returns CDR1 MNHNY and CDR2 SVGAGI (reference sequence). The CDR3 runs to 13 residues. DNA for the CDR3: TGTGCCAGCAGTTATAGGAGTCACCAGCCCCAGCATTTT. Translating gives CASSYRSHQPQHF.

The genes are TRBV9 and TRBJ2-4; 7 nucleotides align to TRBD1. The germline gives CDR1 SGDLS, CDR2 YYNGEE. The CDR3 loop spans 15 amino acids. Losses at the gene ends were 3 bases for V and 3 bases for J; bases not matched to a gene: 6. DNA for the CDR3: TGTGCCAGCAGCGCCGCAGGGGACAGCAAAAACATTCAGTACTTC. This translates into CASSAAGDSKNIQYF.

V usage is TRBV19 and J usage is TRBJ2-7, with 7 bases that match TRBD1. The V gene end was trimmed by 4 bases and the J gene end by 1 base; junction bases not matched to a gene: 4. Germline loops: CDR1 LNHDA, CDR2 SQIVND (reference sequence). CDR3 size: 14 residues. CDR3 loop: CASSTWDSSYEQYF. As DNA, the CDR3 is TGTGCCAGTAGTACCTGGGACAGTTCCTACGAGCAGTACTTC.

The CDR3 reads CASSRRAGRVSYEQYF. The CDR3 nucleotides read TGTGCCAGCAGCAGGAGAGCGGGACGGGTTTCCTACGAGCAGTACTTC. The chain combines TRBV7-2 with TRBJ2-7, with 7 bases that match TRBD2. This CDR3 region has 16 residues. The J segment lost 1 base and the V segment lost 5 bases, leaving 11 bases of the junction unmatched. In germline, CDR1 is SGHTA, CDR2 FQGNSA.

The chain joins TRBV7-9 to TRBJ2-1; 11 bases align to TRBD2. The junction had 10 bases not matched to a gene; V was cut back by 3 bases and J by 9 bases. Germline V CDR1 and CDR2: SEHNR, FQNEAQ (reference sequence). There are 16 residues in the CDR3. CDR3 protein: CASSFTPGLAVTEQFF. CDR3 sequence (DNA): TGTGCCAGCAGCTTTACGCCGGGACTAGCGGTTACTGAGCAGTTCTTC.

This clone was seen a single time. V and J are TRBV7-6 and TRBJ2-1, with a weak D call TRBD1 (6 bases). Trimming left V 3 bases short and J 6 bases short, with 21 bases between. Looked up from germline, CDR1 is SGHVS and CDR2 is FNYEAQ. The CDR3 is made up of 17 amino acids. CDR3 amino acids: CASSFLLGARPVNEQFF. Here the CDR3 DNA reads TGTGCCAGCAGCTTTCTGTTGGGGGCCCGCCCTGTCAATGAGCAGTTCTTC.

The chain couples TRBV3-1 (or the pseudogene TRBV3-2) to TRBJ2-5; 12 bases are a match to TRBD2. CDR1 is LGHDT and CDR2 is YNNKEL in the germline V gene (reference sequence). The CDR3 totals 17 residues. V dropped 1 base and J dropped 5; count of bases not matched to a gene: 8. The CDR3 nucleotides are TGTGCCAGCAGCCAAGGGACTAGCGGGGCCAGGGGGGAGACCCAGTACTTC. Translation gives CASSQGTSGARGETQYF.

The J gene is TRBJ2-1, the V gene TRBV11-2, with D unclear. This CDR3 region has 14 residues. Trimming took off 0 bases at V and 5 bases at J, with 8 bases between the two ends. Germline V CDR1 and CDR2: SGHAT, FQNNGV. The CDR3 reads CASSLEHNNNEQFF. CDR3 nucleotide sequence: TGTGCCAGCAGCTTAGAACACAACAACAATGAGCAGTTCTTC.

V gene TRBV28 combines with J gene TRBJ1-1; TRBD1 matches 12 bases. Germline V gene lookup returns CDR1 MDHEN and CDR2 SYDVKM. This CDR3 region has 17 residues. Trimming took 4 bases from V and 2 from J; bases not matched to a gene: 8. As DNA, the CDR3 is TGTGCCAGCAGTTCCCGGGACAGGGGGCTTTTCAACACTGAAGCTTTCTTT. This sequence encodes CASSSRDRGLFNTEAFF. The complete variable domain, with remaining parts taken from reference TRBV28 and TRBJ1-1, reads DVKVTQSSRYLVKRTGEKVFLECVQDMDHENMFWYRQDPGLGLRLIYFSYDVKMKEKGDIPEGYSVSREKKERFSLILESASTNQTSMYLCASSSRDRGLFNTEAFFGQGTRLTVV.

The CDR3 nucleotides read TGTGCCAGCAGCTCCCGAGCTAGCGGGAGAGAGGAGTATTTT. Its protein is CASSSRASGREEYF. The rearrangement joins TRBV7-2 to TRBJ2-3; 10 bases line up with TRBD2. The CDR3 consists of 14 residues. The trim removed 4 bases at V and 13 bases at J, leaving 11 bases unmatched. Germline-derived CDR1 and CDR2 are SGHTA and FQGNSA.

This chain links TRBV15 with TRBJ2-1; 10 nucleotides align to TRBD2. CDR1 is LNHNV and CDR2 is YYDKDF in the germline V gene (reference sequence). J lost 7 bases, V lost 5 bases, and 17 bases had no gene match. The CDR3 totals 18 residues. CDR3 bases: TGTGCCACCAGCCCCACCTATCGTTCTAGCGGGAGTCTGAATGAGCAGTTCTTC. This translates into CATSPTYRSSGSLNEQFF.

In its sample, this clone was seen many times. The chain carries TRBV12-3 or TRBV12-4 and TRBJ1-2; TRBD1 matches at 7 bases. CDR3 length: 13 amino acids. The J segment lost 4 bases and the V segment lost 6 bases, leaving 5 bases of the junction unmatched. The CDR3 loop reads CASRGGQSYGYTF. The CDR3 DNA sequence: TGTGCCAGCAGGGGGGGACAGTCCTATGGCTACACCTTC.